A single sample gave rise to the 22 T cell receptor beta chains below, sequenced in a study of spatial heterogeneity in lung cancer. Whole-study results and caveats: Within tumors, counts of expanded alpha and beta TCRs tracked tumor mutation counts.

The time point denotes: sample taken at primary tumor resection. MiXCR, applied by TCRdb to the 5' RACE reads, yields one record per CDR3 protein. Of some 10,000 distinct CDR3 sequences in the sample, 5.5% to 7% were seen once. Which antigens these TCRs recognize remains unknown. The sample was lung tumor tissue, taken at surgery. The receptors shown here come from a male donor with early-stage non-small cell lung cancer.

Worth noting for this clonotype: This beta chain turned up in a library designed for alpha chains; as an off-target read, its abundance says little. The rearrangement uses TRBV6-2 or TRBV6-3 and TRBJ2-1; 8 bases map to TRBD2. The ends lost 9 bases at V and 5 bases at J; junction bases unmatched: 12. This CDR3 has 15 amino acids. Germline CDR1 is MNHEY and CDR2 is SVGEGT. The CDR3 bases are TGTGCCAGTCTTTCCCCGGGACTAGGGAACAATGAGCAGTTCTTC. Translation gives CASLSPGLGNNEQFF.

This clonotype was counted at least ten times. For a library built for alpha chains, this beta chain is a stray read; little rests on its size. CDR3 in DNA: TGCAGTGCCCGGGACAGCGGGAGACCGAACACCGGGGAGCTGTTTTTT. Protein product: CSARDSGRPNTGELFF. The chain links TRBV20-1 to TRBJ2-2; D perhaps matches TRBD2 (8 bases). Trimming shortened V by 6 bases and J by 0 bases, and 17 bases separated the two germline ends. This CDR3 comprises 16 residues. CDR1 and CDR2 (germline): DFQATT, SNEGSKA (reference sequence).

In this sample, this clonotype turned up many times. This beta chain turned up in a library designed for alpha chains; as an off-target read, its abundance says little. Here the CDR3 DNA reads TGTGCCAGCAGCTACAGGGATTCCGGGGAGCTGTTTTTT. This codes for CASSYRDSGELFF. The chain joins TRBV2 to TRBJ2-2; a possible D gene is TRBD1 (6 bases). V was pared by 6 bases and J by 6 bases, with 11 bases between. The CDR3 totals 13 residues. Germline CDR1 is SNHLY and CDR2 is FYNNEI.

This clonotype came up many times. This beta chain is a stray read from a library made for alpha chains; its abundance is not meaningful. CDR3 region: CASRGQISNQPQHF. CDR3 DNA: TGTGCCAGCAGGGGACAAATTAGCAATCAGCCCCAGCATTTT. The chain couples TRBV28 to TRBJ1-5; TRBD1 might be the D (6 bases). Germline CDR1 is MDHEN and CDR2 is SYDVKM. The CDR3 sequence is 14 residues long. V lost 6 bases and J 0 bases, leaving 9 bases between the germline ends.

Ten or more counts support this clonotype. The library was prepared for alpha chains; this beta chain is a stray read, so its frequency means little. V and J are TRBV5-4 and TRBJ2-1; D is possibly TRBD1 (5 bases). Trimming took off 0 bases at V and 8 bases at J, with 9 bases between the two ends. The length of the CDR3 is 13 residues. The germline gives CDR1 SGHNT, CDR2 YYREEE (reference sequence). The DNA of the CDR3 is TGTGCCAGCAGCTTGGCCGGCAGGGATGAGCAGTTCTTC. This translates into CASSLAGRDEQFF.

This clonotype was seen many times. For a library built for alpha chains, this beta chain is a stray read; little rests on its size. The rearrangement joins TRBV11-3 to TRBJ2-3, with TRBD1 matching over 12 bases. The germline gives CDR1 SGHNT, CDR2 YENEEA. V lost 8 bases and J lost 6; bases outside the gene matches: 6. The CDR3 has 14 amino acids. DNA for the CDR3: TGTGCCAGCTCGGGACAGGGGGCACCCGATACGCAGTATTTT. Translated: CASSGQGAPDTQYF.

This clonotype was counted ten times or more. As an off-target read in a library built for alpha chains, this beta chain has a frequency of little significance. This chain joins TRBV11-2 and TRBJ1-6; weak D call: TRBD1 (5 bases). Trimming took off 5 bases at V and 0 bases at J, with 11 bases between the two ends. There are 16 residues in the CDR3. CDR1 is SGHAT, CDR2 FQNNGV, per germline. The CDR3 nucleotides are TGTGCCAGCAGCGACTACAGGAGCTCCTATAATTCACCCCTCCACTTT. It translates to CASSDYRSSYNSPLHF.

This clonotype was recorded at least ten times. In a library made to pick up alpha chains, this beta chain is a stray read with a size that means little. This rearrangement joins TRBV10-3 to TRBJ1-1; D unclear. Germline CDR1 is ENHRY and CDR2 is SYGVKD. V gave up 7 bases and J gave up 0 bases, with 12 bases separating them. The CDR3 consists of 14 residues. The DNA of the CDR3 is TGTGCCATCAAGAAGTTGGGCGTGAACACTGAAGCTTTCTTT. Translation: CAIKKLGVNTEAFF.

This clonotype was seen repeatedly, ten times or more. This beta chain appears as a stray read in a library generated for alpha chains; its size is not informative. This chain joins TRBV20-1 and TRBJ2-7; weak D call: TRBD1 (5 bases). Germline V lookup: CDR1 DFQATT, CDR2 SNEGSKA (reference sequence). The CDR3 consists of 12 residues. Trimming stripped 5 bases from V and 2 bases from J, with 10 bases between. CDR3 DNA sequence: TGCAGTGCTCAGGGTGCAGCCTACGAGCAGTACTTC. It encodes CSAQGAAYEQYF.

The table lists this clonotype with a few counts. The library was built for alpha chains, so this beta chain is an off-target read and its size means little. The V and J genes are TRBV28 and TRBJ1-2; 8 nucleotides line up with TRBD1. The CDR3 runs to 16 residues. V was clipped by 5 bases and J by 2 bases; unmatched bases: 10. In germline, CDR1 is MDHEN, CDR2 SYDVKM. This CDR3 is CASSGSGTGPNYGYTF. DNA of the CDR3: TGTGCCAGCAGTGGTTCCGGGACAGGCCCCAACTATGGCTACACCTTC.

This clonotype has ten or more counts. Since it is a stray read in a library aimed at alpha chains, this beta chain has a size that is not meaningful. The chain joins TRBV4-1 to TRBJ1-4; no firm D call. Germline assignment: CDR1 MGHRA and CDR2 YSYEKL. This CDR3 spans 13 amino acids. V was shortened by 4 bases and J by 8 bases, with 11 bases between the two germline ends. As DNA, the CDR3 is TGCGCCAGCAGCCTAAGATCGGAGGAAAAACTGTTTTTT. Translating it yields CASSLRSEEKLFF.

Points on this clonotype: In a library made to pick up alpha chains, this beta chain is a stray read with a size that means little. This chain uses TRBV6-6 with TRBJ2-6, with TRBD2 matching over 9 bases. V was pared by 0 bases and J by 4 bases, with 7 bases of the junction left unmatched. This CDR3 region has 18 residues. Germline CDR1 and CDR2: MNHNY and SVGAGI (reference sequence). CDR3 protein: CASSYSGAGGAGANVLTF. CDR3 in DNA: TGTGCCAGCAGTTACTCGGGAGCGGGAGGAGCAGGGGCCAACGTCCTGACTTTC.

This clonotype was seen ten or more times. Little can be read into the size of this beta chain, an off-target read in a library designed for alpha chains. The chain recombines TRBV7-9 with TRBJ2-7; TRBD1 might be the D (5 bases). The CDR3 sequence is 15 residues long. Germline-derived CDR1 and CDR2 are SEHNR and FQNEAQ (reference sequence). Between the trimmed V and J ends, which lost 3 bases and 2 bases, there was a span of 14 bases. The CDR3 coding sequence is TGTGCCAGCAGCTTTTGGACATCCGACCCCTACGAGCAGTACTTC. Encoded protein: CASSFWTSDPYEQYF.

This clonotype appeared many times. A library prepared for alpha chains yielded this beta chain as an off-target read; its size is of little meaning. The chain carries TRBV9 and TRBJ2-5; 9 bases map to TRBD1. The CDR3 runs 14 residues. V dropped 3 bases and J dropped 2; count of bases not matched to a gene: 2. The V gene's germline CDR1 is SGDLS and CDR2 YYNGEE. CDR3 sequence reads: CASSAGTGQETQYF. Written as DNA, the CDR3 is TGTGCCAGCAGCGCCGGGACAGGGCAAGAGACCCAGTACTTC.

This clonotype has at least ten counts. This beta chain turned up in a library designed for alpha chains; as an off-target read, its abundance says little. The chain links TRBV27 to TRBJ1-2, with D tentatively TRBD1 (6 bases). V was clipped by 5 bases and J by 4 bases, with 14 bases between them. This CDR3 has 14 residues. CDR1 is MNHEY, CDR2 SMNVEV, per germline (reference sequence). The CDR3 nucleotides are TGTGCCAGCAGTCCGCCGGACAGACTCTATGGCTACACCTTC. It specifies CASSPPDRLYGYTF.

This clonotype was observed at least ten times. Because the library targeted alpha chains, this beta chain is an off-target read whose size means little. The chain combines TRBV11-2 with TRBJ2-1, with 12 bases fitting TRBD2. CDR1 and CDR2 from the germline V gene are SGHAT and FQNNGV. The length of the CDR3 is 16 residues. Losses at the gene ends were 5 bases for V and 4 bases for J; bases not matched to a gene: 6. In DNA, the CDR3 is TGTGCCAGCAGCCCCCGACTAGCGGGGGTGTACAATGAGCAGTTCTTC. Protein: CASSPRLAGVYNEQFF. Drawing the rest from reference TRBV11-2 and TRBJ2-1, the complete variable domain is EAGVAQSPRYKIIEKRQSVAFWCNPISGHATLYWYQQILGQGPKLLIQFQNNGVVDDSQLPKDRFSAERLKGVDSTLKIQPAKLEDSAVYLCASSPRLAGVYNEQFFGPGTRLTVL.

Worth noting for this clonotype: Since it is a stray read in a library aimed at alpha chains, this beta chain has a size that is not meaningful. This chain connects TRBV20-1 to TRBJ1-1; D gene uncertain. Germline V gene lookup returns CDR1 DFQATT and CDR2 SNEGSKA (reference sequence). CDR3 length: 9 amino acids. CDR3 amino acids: CRLNTEAFF. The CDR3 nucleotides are TGCAGGCTGAACACTGAAGCTTTCTTT.

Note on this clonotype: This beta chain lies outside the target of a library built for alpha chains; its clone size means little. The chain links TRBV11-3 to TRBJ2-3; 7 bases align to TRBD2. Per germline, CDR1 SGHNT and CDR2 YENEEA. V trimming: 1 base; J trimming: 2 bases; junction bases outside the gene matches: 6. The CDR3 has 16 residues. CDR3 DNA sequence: TGTGCCAGCAGCTTAGTCCCGGGGGGTCACACAGATACGCAGTATTTT. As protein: CASSLVPGGHTDTQYF.

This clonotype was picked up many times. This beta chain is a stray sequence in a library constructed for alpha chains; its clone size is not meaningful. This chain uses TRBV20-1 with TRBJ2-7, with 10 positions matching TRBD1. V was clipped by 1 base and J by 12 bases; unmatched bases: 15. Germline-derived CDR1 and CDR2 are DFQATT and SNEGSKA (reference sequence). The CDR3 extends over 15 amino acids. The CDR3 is CSARVEGQGPRRLYV. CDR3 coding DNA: TGCAGTGCTAGAGTGGAGGGACAGGGGCCGCGTAGGCTGTACGTC.

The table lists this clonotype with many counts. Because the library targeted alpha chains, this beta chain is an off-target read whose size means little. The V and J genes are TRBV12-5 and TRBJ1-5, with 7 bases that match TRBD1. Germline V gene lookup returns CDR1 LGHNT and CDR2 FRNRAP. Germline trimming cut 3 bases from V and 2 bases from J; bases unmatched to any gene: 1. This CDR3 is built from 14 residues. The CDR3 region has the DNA TGTGCTAGTGGTTTAGGGACAGGCAATCAGCCCCAGCATTTT. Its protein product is CASGLGTGNQPQHF. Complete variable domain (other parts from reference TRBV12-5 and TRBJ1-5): DARVTQTPRHKVTEMGQEVTMRCQPILGHNTVFWYRQTMMQGLELLAYFRNRAPLDDSGMPKDRFSAEMPDATLATLKIQPSEPRDSAVYFCASGLGTGNQPQHFGDGTRLSIL.

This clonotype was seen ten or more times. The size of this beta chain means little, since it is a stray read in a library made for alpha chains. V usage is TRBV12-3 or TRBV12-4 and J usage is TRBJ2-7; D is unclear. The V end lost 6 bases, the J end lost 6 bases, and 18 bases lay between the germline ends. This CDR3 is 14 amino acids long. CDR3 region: CASSPDPRSPEQYF. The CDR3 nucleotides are TGTGCCAGCAGCCCAGACCCTCGGTCTCCCGAGCAGTACTTC.

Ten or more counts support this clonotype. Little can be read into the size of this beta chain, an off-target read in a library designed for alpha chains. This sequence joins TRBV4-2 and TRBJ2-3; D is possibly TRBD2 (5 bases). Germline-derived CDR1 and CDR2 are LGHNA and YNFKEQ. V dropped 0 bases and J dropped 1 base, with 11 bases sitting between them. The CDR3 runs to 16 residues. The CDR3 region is CASSQEWRIGTDTQYF. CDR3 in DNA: TGTGCCAGCAGCCAAGAATGGAGGATTGGCACAGATACGCAGTATTTT.